These T cell receptor beta chains were read from a single sample in a study of T cell responses to AZD1222 COVID-19 vaccine. Produced via immunoSEQ multiplex PCR; TCRdb's table is partial and in-frame only. The sample lists 120,000 or so clones; 75% to 95% were seen once. The sample was peripheral blood, taken on day 0 of AZD1222 vaccination. These receptors were collected from an adult in good health. Each CDR3 is given with its conserved first and last residue. The D gene is left open where the match is weak. Clone sizes are given selectively: once, few, many, or a class where the clone is expanded.

d_call	clone_size	v_call	cdr3_length	j_call	cdr3_nt	cdr3_aa
-	once	TRBV19	16	TRBJ1-1	TGTGCCAGTAGTATGGCAGGGATCAGTGGAAACACTGAAGCTTTCTTT	CASSMAGISGNTEAFF
-	once	TRBV27	16	TRBJ1-1	TGTGCCAGCAAACAGGCGGACGGTTGGGGTAACACTGAAGCTTTCTTT	CASKQADGWGNTEAFF
TRBD1	-	TRBV7-8	15	TRBJ1-5	TGTGCCAGCAGCTTAGCGCGGACAGGGAATCAGCCCCAGCATTTT	CASSLARTGNQPQHF
-	-	TRBV6-2/TRBV6-3	12	TRBJ1-2	TGTGCCAGCAGTTTAGCAGGGCCCGGCTACACCTTC	CASSLAGPGYTF
TRBD1	-	TRBV27	14	TRBJ2-7	TGTGCCAGCAGACCACAGGGGGCCCCCTACGAGCAGTACTTC	CASRPQGAPYEQYF
-	-	TRBV11-2	12	TRBJ1-5	TGTGCCAGCAGCTTAGGAAGTGGTCCCCAGCATTTT	CASSLGSGPQHF
-	-	TRBV6-6	15	TRBJ1-5	TGTGCCAGCAGTTACCCCGGACGGGGGAATCAGCCCCAGCATTTT	CASSYPGRGNQPQHF
-	-	TRBV5-1	15	TRBJ2-7	TGCGCCAGCAGCTTGGTGGCGGGTACTACCTACGAGCAGTACTTC	CASSLVAGTTYEQYF
-	-	TRBV5-1	13	TRBJ1-5	TGCGCCAGCAGACAGGGTGAGGACCAGCCCCAGCATTTT	CASRQGEDQPQHF
-	-	TRBV19	13	TRBJ1-5	TGTGCCAGTACTGATTATAGCAATCAGCCCCAGCATTTT	CASTDYSNQPQHF
-	-	TRBV18	14	TRBJ2-6	TGTGCCAGCTCACCAACAGCTGGGGCCAACGTCCTGACTTTC	CASSPTAGANVLTF
-	few	TRBV6-5	16	TRBJ1-6	TGTGCCAGCAGTTACTCGGGACAAAGAGCGGGTTCACCCCTCCACTTT	CASSYSGQRAGSPLHF
-	-	TRBV5-6	13	TRBJ2-5	TGTGCCAGCAGTCCGGGCAGGGGAGAGACCCAGTACTTC	CASSPGRGETQYF
TRBD2	-	TRBV4-2	18	TRBJ2-2	TGTGCCAGCAGCCCACTAGCGGGAGGGCTCATGAACACCGGGGAGCTGTTTTTT	CASSPLAGGLMNTGELFF
-	-	TRBV24-1	14	TRBJ2-1	TGTGCCACCAGTGATTTGAAACAGGGCAATGAGCAGTTCTTC	CATSDLKQGNEQFF
-	-	TRBV7-8	14	TRBJ2-7	TGTGCCAGCAGCTTAGGGCGGGTCACCTACGAGCAGTACTTC	CASSLGRVTYEQYF
-	-	TRBV28	13	TRBJ1-2	TGTGCCAGCAGAAACACACCGGGTTATGGCTACACCTTC	CASRNTPGYGYTF
TRBD2	-	TRBV28	16	TRBJ2-7	TGTGCCAGCAGTCACGGGGGGGCGGGAGCGACCTACGAGCAGTACTTC	CASSHGGAGATYEQYF
-	-	TRBV15	14	TRBJ2-4	TGTGCCACCAGCAGAGGAACAGCCAAAAACATTCAGTACTTC	CATSRGTAKNIQYF
TRBD2	-	TRBV19	12	TRBJ2-5	TGTGCCAGTAGTACGACTAGCCAGACCCAGTACTTC	CASSTTSQTQYF
-	-	TRBV29-1	11	TRBJ2-3	TGCAGCGTTGAAGGGGGAGTAGGAAGGTATTTT	CSVEGGVGRYF
-	-	TRBV5-4	15	TRBJ2-3	TGTGCCAGCAGCTTGGCAGACAGACTCACAGATACGCAGTATTTT	CASSLADRLTDTQYF
-	-	TRBV5-5	13	TRBJ2-7	TGTGCCAGCAGCTCCCCCTACGTGTACGAGCAGTACTTC	CASSSPYVYEQYF
-	few	TRBV2	13	TRBJ2-2	TGTGCCAGCAGCTTAAAACCCACCGGGGAGCTGTTTTTT	CASSLKPTGELFF
-	-	TRBV27	14	TRBJ2-7	TGTGCCAGCAGTCCCGGGTGGGGAACCCACGAGCAGTACTTC	CASSPGWGTHEQYF
TRBD1	-	TRBV7-9	14	TRBJ1-2	TGTGCCAGCAGCTTCCCGGGACAGGATCGAGGCTACACCTTC	CASSFPGQDRGYTF
-	few	TRBV5-5	15	TRBJ1-5	TGTGCCAGCAGCTTATTCTGGCAGCTTAATCAGCCCCAGCATTTT	CASSLFWQLNQPQHF
-	-	TRBV20-1	13	TRBJ1-2	TGCAGTGCTAGTCGGGGGATTCTTTATGGCTACACCTTC	CSASRGILYGYTF
-	-	TRBV11-2	14	TRBJ2-1	TGTGCCAGCAGCTTAGATGAGGGTCGCAATGAGCAGTTCTTC	CASSLDEGRNEQFF
-	-	TRBV5-1	13	TRBJ1-1	TGCGCCAGCAGCTTAGATGGGGGGCGAGAAGCTTTCTTT	CASSLDGGREAFF
-	once	TRBV4-1	15	TRBJ1-4	TGCGCCAGCAGCTCTCAACAGGGAGTATTGGAAAAACTGTTTTTT	CASSSQQGVLEKLFF
TRBD2	-	TRBV15	15	TRBJ2-2	TGTGCCACCAGCAGGGGGGGGGAGGCAGCCGGGGAGCTGTTTTTT	CATSRGGEAAGELFF
-	-	TRBV28	14	TRBJ1-6	TGTGCCAGCAGTTTAGGCGGATATAATTCACCCCTCCACTTT	CASSLGGYNSPLHF
-	-	TRBV7-2	14	TRBJ2-3	TGTGCCAGCAGGGGGGGGCTACCCACAGATACGCAGTATTTT	CASRGGLPTDTQYF
TRBD2	few	TRBV29-1	11	TRBJ2-2	TGCAGCGTTACTAGCGGCGGGGAGCTGTTTTTT	CSVTSGGELFF
TRBD2	-	TRBV29-1	19	TRBJ2-1	TGCAGCGTTGGCCTGAGGGGGACTAGCGGGGGTACGCCCTACAATGAGCAGTTCTTC	CSVGLRGTSGGTPYNEQFF